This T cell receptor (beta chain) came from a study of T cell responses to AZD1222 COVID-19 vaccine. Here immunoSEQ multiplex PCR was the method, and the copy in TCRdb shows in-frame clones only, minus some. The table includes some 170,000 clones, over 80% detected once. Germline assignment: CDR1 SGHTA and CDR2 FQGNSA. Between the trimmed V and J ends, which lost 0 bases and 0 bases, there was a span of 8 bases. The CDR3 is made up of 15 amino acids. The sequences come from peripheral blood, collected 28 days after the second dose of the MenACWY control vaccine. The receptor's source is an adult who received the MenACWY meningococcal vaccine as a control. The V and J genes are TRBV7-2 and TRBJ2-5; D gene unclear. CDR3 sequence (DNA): TGTGCCAGCAGCTTAGCCTCCCTAGACCAAGAGACCCAGTACTTC. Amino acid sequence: CASSLASLDQETQYF.